One sample yielded the 24 T cell receptor beta chains listed below, sequenced in a study of blood T cell repertoires in COVID-19. Data came from immunoSEQ multiplex PCR; TCRdb stores just in-frame clones and leaves some out. The sample consists of a few hundred thousand clones, over 80% of them appearing once. Sequencing was performed on peripheral blood. The receptors derive from a woman aged 45 to 65 with COVID-19, enrolled during active disease.

The chain links TRBV5-1 to TRBJ2-3; 11 bases match TRBD2. CDR3 length equals 16 residues. The V segment lost 4 bases and the J segment 5 bases; nucleotides outside the gene matches: 9. Germline CDR1 is SGHRS and CDR2 is YFSETQ. The CDR3 nucleotides read TGCGCCAGCAGCCTTCTTAGCGGGAGGGCAAAAGATACGCAGTATTTT. Translation: CASSLLSGRAKDTQYF.

The CDR3 region is CAWSVGGTNEQYF. The CDR3 DNA reads TGTGCCTGGAGTGTCGGGGGAACCAACGAGCAGTACTTC. The chain uses TRBV30 and TRBJ2-7, with D perhaps TRBD2 (6 bases). Trimming removed 0 bases from V and 5 bases from J, with 11 bases in between. CDR1 GTSNPN and CDR2 SVGIG come from the germline V gene (reference sequence). The CDR3 contains 13 residues.

In its sample, this clone was seen once. This sequence joins TRBV13 and TRBJ2-7; 10 nucleotides line up with TRBD2. This CDR3 spans 15 amino acids. V was clipped by 4 bases and J by 1 base; unmatched bases: 4. Germline CDR1 PRHDT, CDR2 FYEKMQ (reference sequence). CDR3 DNA: TGTGCCAGCAGCTCGACTAGCGGGCGTTCCTACGAGCAGTACTTC. Translated: CASSSTSGRSYEQYF.

The V gene is TRBV7-2, the J gene TRBJ1-2; the match to TRBD1 covers 7 bases. Trimming removed 5 bases from V and 4 bases from J; junction bases left unmatched: 13. Germline-derived CDR1 and CDR2 are SGHTA and FQGNSA. There are 16 residues in the CDR3. The CDR3 DNA follows: TGTGCCAGCAGCCCACTTGTCCGACAGGGACCCTATGGCTACACCTTC. It specifies CASSPLVRQGPYGYTF.

The chain is built from TRBV5-1 and TRBJ1-3, with D possibly being TRBD1 (6 bases). Germline CDR1 SGHRS, CDR2 YFSETQ. The CDR3 has 16 residues. V lost 4 bases and J lost 0, with 14 bases in between. The CDR3 DNA reads as TGCGCCAGCAGCCCCGAGGGGGTATACTCTGGAAACACCATATATTTT. Protein product: CASSPEGVYSGNTIYF.

The chain joins TRBV30 to TRBJ1-2; perhaps TRBD1 as D (5 bases). Germline V lookup: CDR1 GTSNPN, CDR2 SVGIG (reference sequence). The V gene lost 4 bases and the J gene lost 7 bases, with 13 bases spanning the gap. This CDR3 is built from 12 residues. CDR3: CAWTFDGGGYTF. The DNA of the CDR3 is TGTGCCTGGACCTTCGACGGGGGTGGCTACACCTTC.

V gene TRBV19 combines with J gene TRBJ2-7, with TRBD2 identical over 7 bases. Germline V lookup: CDR1 LNHDA, CDR2 SQIVND (reference sequence). The CDR3 is 15 residues long. Trimming removed 7 bases from V and 0 bases from J; junction bases left unmatched: 9. The CDR3 here is CASKESGGVSYEQYF. Written as DNA, the CDR3 is TGTGCCAGTAAAGAGTCGGGAGGTGTCTCCTACGAGCAGTACTTC.

V and J are TRBV3-1 (or the pseudogene TRBV3-2) and TRBJ1-5; D possibly corresponds to TRBD1 (5 bases). This CDR3 has 15 residues. Trimming took 1 base from V and 2 from J, leaving 9 bases between them. Germline V lookup: CDR1 LGHDT, CDR2 YNNKEL (reference sequence). The CDR3 nucleotides read TGTGCCAGCAGCCAAGCGGTGGGGCGCAATCAGCCCCAGCATTTT. Its protein is CASSQAVGRNQPQHF.

The chain employs TRBV28 and TRBJ1-5, with 7 bases that match TRBD1. The CDR3 extends over 12 amino acids. The J segment lost 9 bases and the V segment lost 10 bases, leaving 9 bases of the junction unmatched. Germline-derived CDR1 and CDR2 are MDHEN and SYDVKM. CDR3 nucleotides: TGTGCCACCGAGATGACAGGGTTGCCCCAGCATTTT. Translating it yields CATEMTGLPQHF.

Points on this clone: This specimen includes other DNA sequences encoding the same CDR3. The V and J genes are TRBV9 and TRBJ2-1; 9 nucleotides match TRBD2. CDR1 is SGDLS and CDR2 is YYNGEE in the germline V gene. Germline trimming cut 4 bases from V and 0 bases from J; bases unmatched to any gene: 2. The CDR3 is 15 amino acids. CDR3 in DNA: TGTGCCAGCAGCCTTAGCGGGAGCTCCTACAATGAGCAGTTCTTC. This gives the protein CASSLSGSSYNEQFF.

The chain combines TRBV19 with TRBJ1-4; tentatively, D is TRBD1 (5 bases). Deletions cut 6 bases from V and 8 bases from J, with 13 bases between. The CDR3 spans 13 residues. CDR1 and CDR2 from the germline V gene are LNHDA and SQIVND (reference sequence). The chain's CDR3 is CASRQGVREKLFF. The DNA for the CDR3 is TGTGCCAGTAGACAAGGGGTTCGCGAAAAACTGTTTTTT.

This chain links TRBV19 with TRBJ2-3; TRBD2 aligns across 12 bases. Germline V gene data show CDR1 as LNHDA and CDR2 as SQIVND (reference sequence). V was pared by 6 bases and J by 2 bases, with 12 bases of the junction left unmatched. The length of the CDR3 is 18 residues. Here the CDR3 reads CASSSSGRALRLTDTQYF. In DNA, the CDR3 is TGTGCCAGTAGCTCTAGCGGGAGGGCCTTAAGGCTCACAGATACGCAGTATTTT.

The V call is TRBV5-6, the J call TRBJ1-3; D gene ambiguous. The CDR3 is 12 amino acids. V was clipped by 4 bases and J by 3 bases, with 5 bases between them. The V gene's germline CDR1 is SGHDT and CDR2 YYEEEE. In DNA form, the CDR3 reads TGTGCCAGCAGCCTCAGTGGAAACACCATATATTTT. Translation gives CASSLSGNTIYF.

The chain has TRBV4-1 and TRBJ1-2; tentatively, D is TRBD1 (6 bases). The CDR3 covers 15 residues. Germline V gene sequence: CDR1 MGHRA, CDR2 YSYEKL. V was trimmed by 4 bases and J by 4 bases, leaving 16 bases between them. In DNA, the CDR3 is TGCGCCAGCAGCCCGATTGGACAGAACATCTATGGCTACACCTTC. Its protein product is CASSPIGQNIYGYTF.

The chain carries TRBV23-1 and TRBJ1-4; D possibly corresponds to TRBD1 (5 bases). TRBV23-1 counts as an open reading frame of uncertain function. Trimming took off 4 bases at V and 0 bases at J, with 27 bases between the two ends. This CDR3 comprises 21 residues. DNA for the CDR3: TGCGCCAGCAGTCCATTCCGGAGAGACAGTTCCTTTTCCACAACTAATGAAAAACTGTTTTTT. It is translated as CASSPFRRDSSFSTTNEKLFF.

V is TRBV6-2 or TRBV6-3 and J is TRBJ1-1, with 7 bases matching TRBD1. V trimming: 5 bases; J trimming: 1 base; junction bases outside the gene matches: 13. Germline CDR1 reads MNHEY; CDR2 reads SVGEGT. CDR3 length: 17 amino acids. The DNA for the CDR3 is TGTGCCAGCAGTCCCCTCCTCCCGGACAGGAGGAACACTGAAGCTTTCTTT. Translated: CASSPLLPDRRNTEAFF.

The chain employs TRBV10-1 and TRBJ2-3; D unclear. This CDR3 has 14 residues. Trimming removed 2 bases from V and 0 bases from J, with 6 bases in between. Germline assignment: CDR1 WNHNN and CDR2 SYGVQD (reference sequence). The CDR3 spells CASSETASTDTQYF. CDR3 nucleotide sequence: TGCGCCAGCAGTGAGACTGCTAGCACAGATACGCAGTATTTT.

The chain is built from TRBV29-1 and TRBJ2-1; D may be TRBD2 (6 bases). V was trimmed by 7 bases and J by 6 bases, leaving 16 bases between them. Germline CDR1 reads SQVTM; CDR2 reads ANQGSEA. This CDR3 region has 13 residues. The CDR3: CSAPGGLLNEQFF. The CDR3, as DNA: TGCAGCGCGCCTGGAGGACTACTCAATGAGCAGTTCTTC.

The V call is TRBV4-2, the J call TRBJ1-3; D is uncertain. CDR1 is LGHNA and CDR2 is YNFKEQ in the germline V gene. The germline V and J ends were trimmed by 1 base and 0 bases, with 13 bases remaining between them. The CDR3 contains 17 residues. CDR3 in DNA: TGTGCCAGCAGCCAAGCCGCGGTATTAGTCTCTGGAAACACCATATATTTT. Translation gives CASSQAAVLVSGNTIYF.

The chain uses TRBV15 and TRBJ1-1; D is perhaps TRBD1 (6 bases). The CDR3 loop spans 15 amino acids. V shed 0 bases and J shed 1 base, with 9 bases lying between them. Germline assignment: CDR1 LNHNV and CDR2 YYDKDF (reference sequence). DNA of the CDR3: TGTGCCACCAGCAGAGACAGGGGCAGGAACACTGAAGCTTTCTTT. Its translation: CATSRDRGRNTEAFF.

The V and J genes are TRBV3-1 (or the pseudogene TRBV3-2) and TRBJ2-2, with D maybe TRBD2 (5 bases). V lost 1 base to trimming and J lost 4 bases, with 10 bases between them. Per the germline V gene, CDR1 is LGHDT and CDR2 is YNNKEL (reference sequence). This CDR3 comprises 15 residues. CDR3 region: CASSQGSGPTGELFF. Here the CDR3 DNA reads TGTGCCAGCAGCCAAGGCAGCGGCCCCACCGGGGAGCTGTTTTTT.

The chain links TRBV7-9 to TRBJ2-7; 8 bases fit TRBD2. The germline V gene has CDR1 SEHNR and CDR2 FQNEAQ (reference sequence). CDR3 length: 17 residues. V trimming: 4 bases; J trimming: 5 bases; junction bases outside the gene matches: 16. This chain's CDR3 is CASSSRGAGGVLNEQYF. In nucleotides, the CDR3 is TGTGCCAGCAGCTCCAGAGGGGCGGGGGGCGTATTAAACGAGCAGTACTTC.

The chain combines TRBV7-2 with TRBJ2-5; D is possibly TRBD2 (6 bases). V was shortened by 2 bases and J by 4 bases, with 14 bases between the two germline ends. Germline values: CDR1 SGHTA, CDR2 FQGNSA. The CDR3 is 15 residues long. CDR3 in amino acids: CASSLRRGPSETQYF. The CDR3 nucleotides are TGTGCCAGCAGCTTAAGGCGGGGACCTTCAGAGACCCAGTACTTC. Supplemented by reference TRBV7-2 and TRBJ2-5, the full variable domain reads GAGVSQSPSNKVTEKGKDVELRCDPISGHTALYWYRQSLGQGLEFLIYFQGNSAPDKSGLPSDRFSAERTGGSVSTLTIQRTQQEDSAVYLCASSLRRGPSETQYFGPGTRLLVL.

The V gene is TRBV5-1, the J gene TRBJ2-7, with D unresolved. Germline assignment: CDR1 SGHRS and CDR2 YFSETQ. Trimming cost V 4 bases and J 1 base, with 9 bases left between them. The length of the CDR3 is 13 residues. DNA for the CDR3: TGCGCCAGCAGCCGCCTGCGGTCCTACGAGCAGTACTTC. Its protein product is CASSRLRSYEQYF.